Each of the 31 T cell receptor beta chains below was sequenced from the same sample in a study of T cells in localized non-small cell lung cancer. TCRdb's table, derived via immunoSEQ multiplex PCR, lists solely in-frame clones and lacks some. The table has around 130,000 clones, about 89% seen once. The starting material was peripheral blood, obtained before any cancer treatment. All receptors come from a female donor older than 55 with stage I lung adenocarcinoma.

The chain couples TRBV29-1 to TRBJ2-5, with unresolved D. V lost 2 bases to trimming and J lost 2 bases, with 6 bases between them. The CDR3 is 12 amino acids. The germline CDR1 and CDR2 sequences are SQVTM and ANQGSEA. CDR3 bases: TGCAGCGTTGAATGGGCTCAAGAGACCCAGTACTTC. It is translated as CSVEWAQETQYF.

The gene calls are TRBV6-6 and TRBJ2-4; 7 bases match TRBD1. With V trimmed by 0 bases and J by 1 base, 0 bases remained unmatched. Germline V gene data show CDR1 as MNHNY and CDR2 as SVGAGI (reference sequence). The CDR3 runs to 15 residues. In DNA, the CDR3 is TGTGCCAGCAGTTACTCACAGGGGGCCAAAAACATTCAGTACTTC. Translation: CASSYSQGAKNIQYF.

This chain uses TRBV5-4 with TRBJ2-2; TRBD2 might be the D (6 bases). Germline V gives CDR1 SGHNT, CDR2 YYREEE (reference sequence). The CDR3 covers 17 residues. The V gene lost 4 bases and the J gene lost 1 base, with 17 bases spanning the gap. The CDR3 DNA reads as TGTGCCAGCAGCCCCCCCGGACGGGGGAGGAACACCGGGGAGCTGTTTTTT. It specifies CASSPPGRGRNTGELFF. The entire variable domain, with the rest obtained from reference TRBV5-4 and TRBJ2-2, is as follows: ETGVTQSPTHLIKTRGQQVTLRCSSQSGHNTVSWYQQALGQGPQFIFQYYREEENGRGNFPPRFSGLQFPNYSSELNVNALELDDSALYLCASSPPGRGRNTGELFFGEGSRLTVL.

J is TRBJ2-1 and V is TRBV7-9; D perhaps matches TRBD1 (5 bases). Germline V lookup: CDR1 SEHNR, CDR2 FQNEAQ (reference sequence). The ends were cut back, 5 bases at V and 9 bases at J, with 14 bases in the middle. This CDR3 is built from 13 residues. The CDR3 nucleotides are TGTGCCAGCAGCCCTCAGGTGGGGCCTGAGCAGTTCTTC. Amino acid sequence: CASSPQVGPEQFF.

The rearrangement joins TRBV7-2 to TRBJ2-7; 7 positions agree with TRBD2. Trimming removed 1 base from V and 2 bases from J; junction bases left unmatched: 5. Germline CDR1 reads SGHTA; CDR2 reads FQGNSA. This CDR3 is built from 15 residues. The CDR3 region is CASSLGPSGAYEQYF. As DNA, the CDR3 is TGTGCCAGCAGCTTAGGTCCTAGCGGAGCCTACGAGCAGTACTTC.

The rearrangement joins TRBV9 to TRBJ2-5; D possibly corresponds to TRBD2 (5 bases). V shed 3 bases and J shed 4 bases, with 19 bases lying between them. Germline V gene sequence: CDR1 SGDLS, CDR2 YYNGEE. The CDR3 has 16 amino acids. CDR3 bases: TGTGCCAGCAGCGAACAAAGCGGAGGTGGCACAGAGACCCAGTACTTC. It translates to CASSEQSGGGTETQYF. The complete variable domain, with remaining parts taken from reference TRBV9 and TRBJ2-5, reads DSGVTQTPKHLITATGQRVTLRCSPRSGDLSVYWYQQSLDQGLQFLIQYYNGEERAKGNILERFSAQQFPDLHSELNLSSLELGDSALYFCASSEQSGGGTETQYFGPGTRLLVL.

The chain joins TRBV4-1 to TRBJ2-2, with D possibly being TRBD2 (7 bases). The V end was cut by 1 base, the J end by 5 bases, with 14 bases between. The CDR3 runs to 16 residues. Germline lookup yields CDR1 MGHRA and CDR2 YSYEKL. Here the CDR3 DNA reads TGCGCCAGCAGCCAAGTTCGGGGGGCAGGTACCGGGGAGCTGTTTTTT. Encoded protein: CASSQVRGAGTGELFF.

Only a few counts were recorded for this clone. This chain links TRBV10-2 with TRBJ2-1; 9 nucleotides line up with TRBD2. Germline V gene sequence: CDR1 WSHSY, CDR2 SAAADI. CDR3 length equals 14 residues. Trimming removed 5 bases from V and 9 bases from J; junction bases left unmatched: 8. The CDR3 DNA is TGCGCCAGCAGTTTAGCGGGAGAGAAAGGTGAGCAGTTCTTC. Protein product: CASSLAGEKGEQFF.

The genes are TRBV21-1 and TRBJ2-1; the table's D call TRBD1 went unverified against the DNA. TRBV21-1 is an annotated pseudogene. CDR3 size: 16 residues. The chain's CDR3 is CASSKRRGKGYNEQFF. For the CDR3, the DNA is TGTGCCAGCAGCAAAAGAAGGGGAAAGGGATACAATGAGCAGTTCTTC.

The chain links TRBV5-1 to TRBJ2-5; D ambiguous. The CDR3 sequence is 12 residues long. Germline V gene lookup returns CDR1 SGHRS and CDR2 YFSETQ. Trimming removed 0 bases at V and 4 bases at J, with 4 bases between. In DNA form, the CDR3 reads TGCGCCAGCAGCTTGGCCCTAGAGACCCAGTACTTC. Protein sequence: CASSLALETQYF.

The chain is built from TRBV15 and TRBJ1-1; 8 bases align to TRBD1. The CDR3 sequence is 14 residues long. After removal of 5 bases from V and 5 bases from J, the junction contained 7 bases not matched to a gene. Germline V gives CDR1 LNHNV, CDR2 YYDKDF (reference sequence). The DNA for the CDR3 is TGTGCCACCAGCTTCAGACAGGGGAAGACTGAAGCTTTCTTT. The encoded protein is CATSFRQGKTEAFF.

The chain combines TRBV2 with TRBJ1-5; no firm D call. CDR1 is SNHLY, CDR2 FYNNEI, per germline. The CDR3 loop spans 14 amino acids. Trimming took off 6 bases at V and 4 bases at J, with 13 bases between the two ends. In nucleotides, the CDR3 is TGTGCCAGCAGAAGGTCGGTTCTAAATCAGCCCCAGCATTTT. This translates into CASRRSVLNQPQHF. Full variable domain (missing parts from reference TRBV2 and TRBJ1-5): EPEVTQTPSHQVTQMGQEVILRCVPISNHLYFYWYRQILGQKVEFLVSFYNNEISEKSEIFDDQFSVERPDGSNFTLKIRSTKLEDSAMYFCASRRSVLNQPQHFGDGTRLSIL.

The CDR3 protein is CASSQRTGLYEQYF. The CDR3 DNA is TGTGCCAGCAGTCAACGGACAGGTCTCTACGAGCAGTACTTC. This rearrangement joins TRBV28 to TRBJ2-7; the match to TRBD1 covers 7 bases. Germline lookup yields CDR1 MDHEN and CDR2 SYDVKM. The CDR3 consists of 14 residues. The trim removed 5 bases at V and 3 bases at J, leaving 7 bases unmatched.

This clone appeared a single time. The chain has TRBV7-2 and TRBJ1-5, with TRBD1 matching 7 bases. Germline-derived CDR1 and CDR2 are SGHTA and FQGNSA. Unmatched junction bases numbered 4, after V lost 5 bases and J lost 6 bases. The CDR3 is made up of 13 amino acids. CDR3 residues: CASSQDRVQPQHF. The CDR3 coding sequence is TGTGCCAGCAGCCAAGACAGGGTTCAGCCCCAGCATTTT.

This rearrangement joins TRBV7-3 to TRBJ2-7; 9 bases fit TRBD2. This CDR3 has 16 amino acids. Germline lookup yields CDR1 SGHTA and CDR2 FQGTGA. The J segment lost 2 bases and the V segment lost 0 bases, leaving 5 bases of the junction unmatched. The CDR3 bases are TGTGCCAGCAGCTTAACCCAGCTAGCGGGACCCTACGAGCAGTACTTC. Translation: CASSLTQLAGPYEQYF.

The chain joins TRBV5-1 to TRBJ1-2, with 7 positions matching TRBD1. V lost 1 base, J lost 10 bases, and 13 bases stayed unmatched. This CDR3 spans 15 amino acids. Germline V gene data show CDR1 as SGHRS and CDR2 as YFSETQ. CDR3: CASSLNPGQEGFYTF. The CDR3 DNA reads as TGCGCCAGCAGCTTGAACCCTGGACAGGAGGGCTTCTACACCTTC.

The V gene is TRBV4-2, the J gene TRBJ1-4; D not resolved. The CDR3 has 18 residues. Trimming stripped 1 base from V and 0 bases from J, with 15 bases between. Germline lookup yields CDR1 LGHNA and CDR2 YNFKEQ. In DNA, the CDR3 is TGTGCCAGCAGCCAAGGCCAAGGACCGCGGGCAACTAATGAAAAACTGTTTTTT. Protein product: CASSQGQGPRATNEKLFF.

The chain links TRBV5-1 to TRBJ2-3; no clear D. The germline gives CDR1 SGHRS, CDR2 YFSETQ. V lost 3 bases and J 2 bases, leaving 7 bases between the germline ends. The CDR3 length is 13 residues. The DNA for the CDR3 is TGCGCCAGCAGCTACCCCTCCACAGATACGCAGTATTTT. Amino acids: CASSYPSTDTQYF. Drawing the rest from reference TRBV5-1 and TRBJ2-3, the complete variable domain is KAGVTQTPRYLIKTRGQQVTLSCSPISGHRSVSWYQQTPGQGLQFLFEYFSETQRNKGNFPGRFSGRQFSNSRSEMNVSTLELGDSALYLCASSYPSTDTQYFGPGTRLTVL.

This clone was observed once. The chain combines TRBV28 with TRBJ2-7; 9 positions match TRBD2. CDR3 length: 14 residues. CDR1 is MDHEN, CDR2 SYDVKM, per germline. V lost 3 bases, J lost 5 bases, and 5 bases stayed unmatched. As DNA, the CDR3 is TGTGCCAGCAGTTTGGTAGCGGGAGCCAACGAGCAGTACTTC. Encoded protein: CASSLVAGANEQYF.

The V and J genes are TRBV5-6 and TRBJ2-1; D is possibly TRBD2 (5 bases). Germline V gives CDR1 SGHDT, CDR2 YYEEEE. This CDR3 spans 14 amino acids. The V gene lost 3 bases and the J gene lost 6 bases, with 13 bases spanning the gap. CDR3 loop: CASSYLTSGNEQFF. CDR3 DNA sequence: TGTGCCAGCAGCTACCTGACGAGCGGCAATGAGCAGTTCTTC.

The rearrangement links TRBV7-5 to TRBJ2-7; the table's D call of TRBD1 was not tested on the DNA. TRBV7-5 represents a pseudogene. The CDR3 consists of 18 residues. CDR3 bases: TGTGCCAGAAGCCCCCAGTCCCGGGACAGGGTCGGAATTTACGAGCAGTACTTC. Protein: CARSPQSRDRVGIYEQYF.

By sample fraction, this clone is large. The CDR3 sequence: CASSLGVGVTEAFF. The CDR3 DNA reads TGCGCCAGCAGCTTGGGCGTGGGGGTCACTGAAGCTTTCTTT. This chain connects TRBV5-1 to TRBJ1-1; D perhaps matches TRBD1 (5 bases). The CDR3 has 14 amino acids. Germline V lookup: CDR1 SGHRS, CDR2 YFSETQ. V lost 0 bases, J lost 4 bases, and 10 bases lay in between.

This chain connects TRBV19 to TRBJ1-2; the match to TRBD1 covers 7 bases. The CDR3 extends over 12 amino acids. Germline V lookup: CDR1 LNHDA, CDR2 SQIVND (reference sequence). V dropped 5 bases and J dropped 8; count of bases not matched to a gene: 5. This CDR3 reads CASSGGTVGYTF. The CDR3 nucleotides read TGTGCCAGTAGTGGGGGGACAGTCGGCTACACCTTC.

This clone was found once. The CDR3 spells CATSIGGQAYNEQFF. CDR3 coding DNA: TGTGCCACCAGCATCGGCGGGCAAGCCTACAATGAGCAGTTCTTC. V usage is TRBV15 and J usage is TRBJ2-1; D possibly corresponds to TRBD2 (5 bases). The V gene lost 4 bases and the J gene lost 2 bases, with 12 bases spanning the gap. CDR3 length equals 15 residues. Per the germline V gene, CDR1 is LNHNV and CDR2 is YYDKDF (reference sequence).

The chain combines TRBV28 with TRBJ1-5; 8 positions match TRBD1. V was pared by 4 bases and J by 3 bases, with 8 bases of the junction left unmatched. Germline V gives CDR1 MDHEN, CDR2 SYDVKM. This CDR3 spans 16 amino acids. The CDR3 nucleotides are TGTGCCAGCAGTTCAGTTCGGACAGGGAACAATCAGCCCCAGCATTTT. Translation: CASSSVRTGNNQPQHF.

Concerning this clone: The junction departs from germline at one end; a sequencing error may be responsible. The chain is built from TRBV7-7 and TRBJ2-5, with D possibly matching TRBD1 (5 bases). The CDR3 is made up of 14 amino acids. In germline, CDR1 is SSHAT, CDR2 FNYEAQ (reference sequence). The CDR3 here is CASSLLRREETQYF. The CDR3 DNA reads TGTGCTAGCAGCTTATTACGCAGGGAAGAGACCCAGTACTTC.

This chain links TRBV5-1 with TRBJ2-1; D may correspond to TRBD1 or TRBD2 (5 bases each). Germline assignment: CDR1 SGHRS and CDR2 YFSETQ. The CDR3 spans 15 residues. Trimming left V 1 base short and J 5 bases short, with 13 bases between. CDR3 loop: CASSLLQGVNNEQFF. The CDR3 bases are TGCGCCAGCAGCTTGTTGCAGGGAGTAAACAATGAGCAGTTCTTC.

V gene TRBV7-9 combines with J gene TRBJ2-3; 7 bases match TRBD1. The CDR3 extends over 15 amino acids. V shed 2 bases, J shed 2 bases, and the junction held 4 bases outside the gene matches. The germline CDR1 and CDR2 sequences are SEHNR and FQNEAQ (reference sequence). CDR3 loop: CASSLRQGNTDTQYF. The DNA of the CDR3 is TGTGCCAGCAGCTTAAGACAGGGAAACACAGATACGCAGTATTTT.

This clone has more than one count but fewer than ten. The V gene is TRBV29-1, the J gene TRBJ1-1, with a weak D call TRBD1 (6 bases). Between the trimmed V and J ends, which lost 6 bases and 6 bases, there was a span of 11 bases. Germline lookup yields CDR1 SQVTM and CDR2 ANQGSEA. The CDR3 spans 11 residues. The chain's CDR3 is CSVYGTPEAFF. In DNA form, the CDR3 reads TGCAGCGTCTACGGGACACCTGAAGCTTTCTTT.

The V call is TRBV13, the J call TRBJ2-7, with 7 bases fitting TRBD1. With 5 bases clipped from V and 5 bases from J, the junction kept 12 bases outside the gene matches. Germline loops: CDR1 PRHDT, CDR2 FYEKMQ (reference sequence). The CDR3 runs 15 residues. Here the CDR3 DNA reads TGTGCCAGCAGCCTGGGTGACAGGGAATTTGACGAGCAGTACTTC. The encoded protein is CASSLGDREFDEQYF.

CDR3 loop: CASSPVVGGEGTDTQYF. CDR3 sequence (DNA): TGTGCCAGCTCCCCCGTTGTTGGAGGGGAGGGCACAGATACGCAGTATTTT. V gene TRBV18 combines with J gene TRBJ2-3, with D possibly matching TRBD2 (6 bases). V was trimmed by 6 bases and J by 1 base, leaving 20 bases between them. Per the germline V gene, CDR1 is KGHSH and CDR2 is LQKENI. CDR3 size: 17 residues.